Listed below are T cell receptor beta chains from one sample, sequenced in a study of cytomegalovirus exposure and HLA in healthy donors. Clones were sequenced by immunoSEQ multiplex PCR, and TCRdb holds only the in-frame ones, with some missing. The sample lists 200,000 to 250,000 clones, roughly 83% occurring once. What was sequenced was PBMCs. These receptors were collected from a woman in her 30s in good health and CMV-seropositive. The CDR3 runs from the conserved cysteine through the conserved F or W. The D gene is left open where the match is weak. The size of a clone is reported for some rows only, either as once, few or many, or as a class for expanded clones.

TRBJ2-2 TRBD1 14 TRBV9 - CASSGGQGSGELFF TGTGCCAGCAGCGGGGGACAGGGGTCCGGGGAGCTGTTTTTT
TRBJ1-3 - 14 TRBV25-1 - CASSASGSGNTIYF TGTGCCAGCAGTGCGTCAGGGTCAGGAAACACCATATATTTT
TRBJ2-5 TRBD2 15 TRBV6-1 - CASSGLAGSQETQYF TGTGCCAGCAGTGGACTAGCGGGAAGCCAAGAGACCCAGTACTTC
TRBJ1-1 - 11 TRBV2 - CASSAGFEAFF TGTGCCAGCAGTGCGGGGTTTGAAGCTTTCTTT
TRBJ1-2 - 12 TRBV5-1 - CASSLGPEGYTF TGCGCCAGCAGCTTGGGGCCAGAAGGCTACACCTTC
TRBJ1-5 - 15 TRBV4-3 once CASSQDGGVRQPQHF TGCGCCAGCAGCCAAGATGGCGGGGTTAGGCAGCCCCAGCATTTT
TRBJ1-1 - 14 TRBV29-1 - CSVDRGSTNTEAFF TGCAGCGTTGACCGGGGCTCGACGAACACTGAAGCTTTCTTT
TRBJ1-1 - 15 TRBV10-3 once CAISESGRMGAEAFF TGTGCCATCAGTGAGTCGGGACGGATGGGCGCTGAAGCTTTCTTT
TRBJ2-7 - 13 TRBV9 - CASSVGDTYEQYF TGTGCCAGCAGCGTTGGGGACACCTACGAGCAGTACTTC
TRBJ2-3 TRBD1 15 TRBV4-1 - CASSLRDRNTDTQYF TGCGCCAGCAGCCTCCGGGACAGAAATACAGATACGCAGTATTTT
TRBJ2-7 TRBD2 14 TRBV10-1 - CASASSGRSSGQYF TGCGCCAGCGCGTCTAGCGGGAGGTCGTCTGGGCAGTACTTC
TRBJ1-3 - 13 TRBV29-1 once CSVDSPQGNTIYF TGCAGCGTTGATTCCCCACAGGGAAACACCATATATTTT
TRBJ1-1 - 14 TRBV5-6 - CASSLGRGNTEAFF TGTGCCAGCAGCTTAGGCAGGGGAAACACTGAAGCTTTCTTT
TRBJ2-2 TRBD1 15 TRBV29-1 - CSVGDRGRNTGELFF TGCAGCGTTGGGGACAGGGGTCGCAACACCGGGGAGCTGTTTTTT
TRBJ2-3 TRBD2 14 TRBV7-9 - CASRTSGREDTQYF TGTGCCAGCCGGACTAGCGGAAGAGAGGATACGCAGTATTTT
TRBJ2-3 - 15 TRBV7-9 - CASSLARAATDTQYF TGTGCCAGCAGCTTAGCAAGAGCGGCCACAGATACGCAGTATTTT
TRBJ1-2 TRBD1 12 TRBV27 - CASSLTGDGYTF TGTGCCAGCAGTCTGACAGGGGATGGCTACACCTTC
TRBJ1-1 - 11 TRBV30 - CAWSVRSEAFF TGTGCCTGGAGTGTACGGTCCGAAGCTTTCTTT
TRBJ1-5 TRBD1 14 TRBV6-6 - CASSTGQPGSPQHF TGTGCCAGCAGCACGGGACAGCCGGGATCCCCCCAGCATTTT
TRBJ2-3 TRBD1 17 TRBV6-1 few CASSEGAGQGVGDTQYF TGTGCCAGCAGTGAAGGTGCCGGACAGGGGGTGGGAGATACGCAGTATTTT
TRBJ1-1 TRBD1 15 TRBV13 - CASSLHRGSNTEAFF TGTGCCAGCAGCCTACACAGGGGTTCGAACACTGAAGCTTTCTTT
TRBJ2-1 - 15 TRBV6-5 once CASSYQGLEGNEQFF TGTGCCAGCAGTTACCAGGGCCTGGAGGGCAATGAGCAGTTCTTC
TRBJ2-2 TRBD1 16 TRBV5-1 - CASSFRTGANTGELFF TGCGCCAGCAGTTTTCGGACAGGGGCGAACACCGGGGAGCTGTTTTTT
TRBJ1-2 - 13 TRBV14 once CASSLDATYGYTF TGTGCCAGCAGCCTCGATGCGACCTATGGCTACACCTTC
TRBJ2-1 - 14 TRBV9 - CASSVDTNRNEQFF TGTGCCAGCAGCGTAGATACTAACCGGAATGAGCAGTTCTTC
TRBJ2-1 TRBD2 11 TRBV7-2 - CASSLTSQQFF TGTGCCAGCAGCCTGACTAGCCAGCAGTTCTTC
TRBJ2-7 - 11 TRBV13 - CASSLVHEQYF TGTGCCAGCAGCTTAGTCCACGAGCAGTACTTC
TRBJ2-3 TRBD2 15 TRBV27 few CASSYGTSDTDTQYF TGTGCCAGCAGTTACGGGACTAGCGACACAGATACGCAGTATTTT
TRBJ1-1 - 14 TRBV2 - CASSDIRGSTEAFF TGTGCCAGCAGTGATATCCGTGGTTCGACTGAAGCTTTCTTT
TRBJ1-3 - 16 TRBV6-1 - CASSEAGGEAGNTIYF TGTGCCAGCAGTGAAGCGGGGGGAGAGGCTGGAAACACCATATATTTT
TRBJ1-2 - 14 TRBV11-2 - CASFNNRVQDGYTF TGTGCCAGCTTCAACAACAGGGTTCAGGATGGCTACACCTTC